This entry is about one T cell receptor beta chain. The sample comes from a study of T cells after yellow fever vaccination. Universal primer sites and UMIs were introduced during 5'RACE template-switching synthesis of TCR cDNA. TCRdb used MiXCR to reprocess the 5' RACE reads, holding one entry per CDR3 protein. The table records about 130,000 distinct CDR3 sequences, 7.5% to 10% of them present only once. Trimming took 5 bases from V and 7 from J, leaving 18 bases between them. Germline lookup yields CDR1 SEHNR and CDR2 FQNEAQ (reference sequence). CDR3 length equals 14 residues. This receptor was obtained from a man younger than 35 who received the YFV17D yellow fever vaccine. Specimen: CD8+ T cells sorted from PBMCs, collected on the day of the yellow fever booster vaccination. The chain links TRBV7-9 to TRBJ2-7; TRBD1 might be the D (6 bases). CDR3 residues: CASSPEGRGKEQYF. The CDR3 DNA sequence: TGTGCCAGCAGCCCAGAAGGCAGGGGAAAAGAGCAGTACTTC.